What follows is one TCR beta chain and its context. TCRdb keeps only in-frame clones here, not all; method: immunoSEQ multiplex PCR. Counted here are roughly 57,000 clones, approximately 94% occurring once; the ten biggest clones make up 2% to 3%. In germline, CDR1 is GTSNPN, CDR2 SVGIG (reference sequence). V lost 8 bases, J lost 3 bases, and 6 bases stayed unmatched. This CDR3 has 13 amino acids. This sample was included in a study of T cell changes during pregnancy in multiple sclerosis. Sequenced here: CD8+ T cells from peripheral blood mononuclear cells, sampled after pregnancy. This chain connects TRBV30 to TRBJ2-7; 11 bases map to TRBD1. The TCR originated in a female donor with multiple sclerosis, enrolled in a pregnancy study. In DNA, the CDR3 is TGTGCCATGGGGACAGGGGGGAGCTACGAGCAGTACTTC. It encodes CAMGTGGSYEQYF.